Below, 10 T cell receptor beta chains from the same sample are listed, as sequenced in a study of T cell responses to AZD1222 COVID-19 vaccine. Assay: immunoSEQ multiplex PCR; the TCRdb copy retains only in-frame clones and omits some. The data contain roughly 80,000 clones, approximately 90% of them singletons. The sequencing used peripheral blood, collected 28 days after the second AZD1222 dose. The receptor source for this set is an adult who received the AZD1222 COVID-19 vaccine.

V gene TRBV2 combines with J gene TRBJ2-6; TRBD1 is a possible D gene (5 bases). The CDR3 extends over 15 amino acids. V lost 7 bases, J lost 1 base, and 11 bases lay in between. Germline V gene sequence: CDR1 SNHLY, CDR2 FYNNEI. The CDR3 protein is CASTEDISGANVLTF. The DNA for the CDR3 is TGTGCCAGCACCGAGGACATTTCTGGGGCCAACGTCCTGACTTTC.

This chain uses TRBV9 with TRBJ1-1; D unclear. The CDR3 is 14 amino acids. Between the trimmed V and J ends, which lost 4 bases and 5 bases, there was a span of 15 bases. Per germline, CDR1 SGDLS and CDR2 YYNGEE. CDR3 bases: TGTGCCAGCAGCCTCGGGCCCCTTGAGACTGAAGCTTTCTTT. Its protein is CASSLGPLETEAFF.

This clone was detected only a few times. The chain recombines TRBV7-3 with TRBJ2-7; 9 nucleotides match TRBD1. The trim removed 4 bases at V and 10 bases at J, leaving 14 bases unmatched. The CDR3 consists of 15 residues. Germline loops: CDR1 SGHTA, CDR2 FQGTGA. DNA for the CDR3: TGTGCCAGCAGCTACACAGGGGGCGATGGGAGCCGACAGTACTTC. This encodes CASSYTGGDGSRQYF. The whole variable domain, remainder taken from reference TRBV7-3 and TRBJ2-7, is GAGVSQTPSNKVTEKGKYVELRCDPISGHTALYWYRQSLGQGPEFLIYFQGTGAADDSGLPNDRFFAVRPEGSVSTLKIQRTERGDSAVYLCASSYTGGDGSRQYFGPGTRLTVT.

This clone was observed a single time. The chain links TRBV12-3 or TRBV12-4 to TRBJ2-5; D gene unclear. Trimming stripped 5 bases from V and 5 bases from J, with 12 bases between. The CDR3 contains 13 residues. CDR3 coding DNA: TGTGCCAGCAGTATTCTAGATCGGGAGACCCAGTACTTC. Translated: CASSILDRETQYF.

This chain links TRBV11-2 with TRBJ2-2, with TRBD1 matching 9 bases. V shed 5 bases and J 7 bases; nucleotides not matched to a gene: 5. This CDR3 is built from 14 residues. Germline V lookup: CDR1 SGHAT, CDR2 FQNNGV. The CDR3 sequence is CASSPGTGIGELFF. The CDR3 coding sequence is TGTGCCAGCAGCCCCGGGACAGGGATCGGGGAGCTGTTTTTT.

This rearrangement joins TRBV19 to TRBJ1-3, with D perhaps matching TRBD1 (6 bases). V was cut by 10 bases and J by 2 bases, with 12 bases left in between. Germline CDR1 is LNHDA and CDR2 is SQIVND (reference sequence). This CDR3 is built from 13 residues. The CDR3: CATRGGPGNTIYF. Written as DNA, the CDR3 is TGTGCCACCCGGGGGGGGCCTGGAAACACCATATATTTT.

The rearrangement joins TRBV10-3 to TRBJ1-4; tentatively, D is TRBD1 (5 bases). The CDR3 is 14 residues long. Trimming stripped 8 bases from V and 0 bases from J, with 10 bases between. Germline loops: CDR1 ENHRY, CDR2 SYGVKD. CDR3 sequence reads: CAIGAGATNEKLFF. The CDR3 DNA reads TGTGCCATCGGGGCGGGTGCAACTAATGAAAAACTGTTTTTT.

The chain has TRBV9 and TRBJ2-7, with D maybe TRBD2 (5 bases). Trimming stripped 4 bases from V and 5 bases from J, with 13 bases between. Germline V gives CDR1 SGDLS, CDR2 YYNGEE. The length of the CDR3 is 13 residues. CDR3 coding DNA: TGTGCCAGCAGCTTCTCAGAGGGAGACGAGCAGTACTTC. Its translation: CASSFSEGDEQYF.

The chain is built from TRBV6-1 and TRBJ2-7, with a tentative D call TRBD1 (5 bases). Trimming stripped 2 bases from V and 7 bases from J, with 27 bases between. CDR1 is MNHNS, CDR2 SASEGT, per germline. The CDR3 totals 18 residues. The CDR3 DNA sequence: TGTGCCAGCAGTGAACCTTTTGTAGACAGTCCTGGGGTTTGGGAGCAGTACTTC. It is translated as CASSEPFVDSPGVWEQYF.

The chain joins TRBV7-6 to TRBJ2-3; 9 nucleotides align to TRBD2. V dropped 8 bases and J dropped 6; count of bases not matched to a gene: 12. Germline V gene sequence: CDR1 SGHVS, CDR2 FNYEAQ. This CDR3 has 15 amino acids. CDR3 in amino acids: CASLEAGGAQDTQYF. The DNA of the CDR3 is TGTGCCAGCCTCGAGGCGGGGGGGGCCCAGGATACGCAGTATTTT.